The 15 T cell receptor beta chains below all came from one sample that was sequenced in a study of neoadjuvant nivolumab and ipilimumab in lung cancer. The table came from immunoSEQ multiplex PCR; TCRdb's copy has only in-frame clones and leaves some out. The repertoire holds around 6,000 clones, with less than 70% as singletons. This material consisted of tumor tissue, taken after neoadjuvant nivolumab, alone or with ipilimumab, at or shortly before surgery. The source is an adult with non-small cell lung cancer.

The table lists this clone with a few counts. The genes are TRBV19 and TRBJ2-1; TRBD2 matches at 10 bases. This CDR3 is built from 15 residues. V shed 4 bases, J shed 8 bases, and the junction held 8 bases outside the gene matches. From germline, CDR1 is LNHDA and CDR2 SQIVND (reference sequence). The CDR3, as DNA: TGTGCCAGTAGTACCCAAGCGGGAGGGATTTATGAGCAGTTCTTC. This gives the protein CASSTQAGGIYEQFF.

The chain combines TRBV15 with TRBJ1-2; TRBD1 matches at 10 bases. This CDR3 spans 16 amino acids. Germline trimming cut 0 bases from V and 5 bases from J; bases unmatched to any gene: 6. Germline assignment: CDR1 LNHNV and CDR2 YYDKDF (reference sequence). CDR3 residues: CATSRDMGQGIYGYTF. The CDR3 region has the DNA TGTGCCACCAGCAGAGATATGGGACAGGGGATTTATGGCTACACCTTC.

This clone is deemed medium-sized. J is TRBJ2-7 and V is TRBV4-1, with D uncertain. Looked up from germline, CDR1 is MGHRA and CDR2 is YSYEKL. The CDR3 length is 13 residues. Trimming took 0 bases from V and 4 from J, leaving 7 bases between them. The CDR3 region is CASSQDLQYEQYF. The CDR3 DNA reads TGCGCCAGCAGCCAAGATTTACAGTACGAGCAGTACTTC.

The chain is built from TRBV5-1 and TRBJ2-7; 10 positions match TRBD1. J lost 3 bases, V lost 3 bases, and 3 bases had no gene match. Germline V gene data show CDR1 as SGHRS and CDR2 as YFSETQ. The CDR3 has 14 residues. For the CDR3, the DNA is TGCGCCAGCAGCTCCCGGGACAGGGGCTACGAGCAGTACTTC. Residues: CASSSRDRGYEQYF.

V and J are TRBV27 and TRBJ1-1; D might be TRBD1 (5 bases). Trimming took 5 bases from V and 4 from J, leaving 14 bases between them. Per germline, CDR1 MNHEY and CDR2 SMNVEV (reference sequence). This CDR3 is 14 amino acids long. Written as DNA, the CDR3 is TGTGCCAGCAGTACACTCAGGGTACCCACTGAAGCTTTCTTT. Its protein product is CASSTLRVPTEAFF.

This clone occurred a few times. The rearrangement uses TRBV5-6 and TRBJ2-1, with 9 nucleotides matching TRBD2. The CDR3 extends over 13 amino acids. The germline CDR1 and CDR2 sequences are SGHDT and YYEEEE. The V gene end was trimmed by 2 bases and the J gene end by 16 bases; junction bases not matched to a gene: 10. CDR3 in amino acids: CASSFLAGGLPFF. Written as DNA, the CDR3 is TGTGCCAGCAGCTTTCTGGCGGGAGGGCTCCCATTCTTC. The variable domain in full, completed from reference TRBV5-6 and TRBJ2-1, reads DAGVTQSPTHLIKTRGQQVTLRCSPKSGHDTVSWYQQALGQGPQFIFQYYEEEERQRGNFPDRFSGHQFPNYSSELNVNALLLGDSALYLCASSFLAGGLPFFGPGTRLTVL.

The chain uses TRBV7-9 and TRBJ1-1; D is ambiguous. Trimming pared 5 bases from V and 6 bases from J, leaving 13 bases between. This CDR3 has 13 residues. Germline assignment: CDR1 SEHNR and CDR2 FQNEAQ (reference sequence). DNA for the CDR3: TGTGCCAGCAGCCTCGAGCCTGGAGCTGAAGCTTTCTTT. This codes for CASSLEPGAEAFF.

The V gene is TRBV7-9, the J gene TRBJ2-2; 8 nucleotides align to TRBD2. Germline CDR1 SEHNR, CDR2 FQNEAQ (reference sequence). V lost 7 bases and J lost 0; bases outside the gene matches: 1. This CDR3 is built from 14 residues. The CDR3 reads CASKAGANTGELFF. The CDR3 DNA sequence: TGTGCCAGCAAAGCGGGAGCGAACACCGGGGAGCTGTTTTTT.

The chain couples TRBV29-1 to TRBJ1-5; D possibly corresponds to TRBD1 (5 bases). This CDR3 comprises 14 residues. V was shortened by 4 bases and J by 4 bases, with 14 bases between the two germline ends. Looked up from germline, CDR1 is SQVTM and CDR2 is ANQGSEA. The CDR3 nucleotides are TGCAGCGTTGGGGGGACGGACAAAAATCAGCCCCAGCATTTT. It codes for CSVGGTDKNQPQHF.

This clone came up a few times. The CDR3 sequence is CAWGTGGMGQPQHF. The DNA of the CDR3 is TGTGCCTGGGGGACAGGGGGAATGGGTCAGCCCCAGCATTTT. V gene TRBV30 combines with J gene TRBJ1-5; 11 nucleotides align to TRBD1. The CDR3 extends over 14 amino acids. Germline trimming cut 5 bases from V and 6 bases from J; bases unmatched to any gene: 6. Germline-derived CDR1 and CDR2 are GTSNPN and SVGIG (reference sequence).

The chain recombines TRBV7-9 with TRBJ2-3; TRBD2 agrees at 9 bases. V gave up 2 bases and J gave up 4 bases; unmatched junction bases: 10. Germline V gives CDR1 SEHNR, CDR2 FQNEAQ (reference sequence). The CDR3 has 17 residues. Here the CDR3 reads CASSLKASGVASDTQYF. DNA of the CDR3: TGTGCCAGCAGCTTAAAGGCTAGCGGGGTGGCATCAGATACGCAGTATTTT.

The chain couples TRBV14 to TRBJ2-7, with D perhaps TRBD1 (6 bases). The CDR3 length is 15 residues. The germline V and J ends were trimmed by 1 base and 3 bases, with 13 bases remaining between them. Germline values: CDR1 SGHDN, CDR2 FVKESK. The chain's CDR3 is CASSQGTGRGYEQYF. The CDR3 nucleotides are TGTGCCAGCAGCCAAGGAACGGGCAGGGGCTACGAGCAGTACTTC.

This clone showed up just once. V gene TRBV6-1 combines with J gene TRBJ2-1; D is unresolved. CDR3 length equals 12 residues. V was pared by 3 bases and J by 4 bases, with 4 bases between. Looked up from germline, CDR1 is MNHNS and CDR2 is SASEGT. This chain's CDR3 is CASSDYYNEQFF. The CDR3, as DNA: TGTGCCAGCAGTGACTATTACAATGAGCAGTTCTTC.

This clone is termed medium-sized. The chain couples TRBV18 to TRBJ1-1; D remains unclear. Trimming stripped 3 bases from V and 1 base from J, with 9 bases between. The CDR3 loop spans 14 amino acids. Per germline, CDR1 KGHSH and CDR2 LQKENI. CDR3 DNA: TGTGCCAGCTCACCCTCCGTGGAGAACACTGAAGCTTTCTTT. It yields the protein CASSPSVENTEAFF.

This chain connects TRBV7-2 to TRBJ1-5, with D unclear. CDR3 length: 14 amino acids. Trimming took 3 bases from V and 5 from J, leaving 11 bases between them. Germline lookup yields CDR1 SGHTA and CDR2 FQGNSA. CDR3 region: CASSLVAPDQPQHF. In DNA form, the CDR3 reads TGTGCCAGCAGCTTGGTTGCTCCCGATCAGCCCCAGCATTTT.